The rows below give T cell receptor beta chains drawn from one sample of a study of T cells after yellow fever vaccination. TCRdb fed the 5' RACE reads into MiXCR, producing one record per CDR3 protein. Here the sample spans a few hundred thousand distinct CDR3 sequences, around 4.9% being singletons. The sequences come from CD4+ T cells sorted from PBMCs, collected on the day of the yellow fever booster vaccination. The source is a man between 18 and 29 years old who received the YFV17D yellow fever vaccine. The CDR3 runs from the conserved cysteine through the conserved F or W. A D gene is named only where the DNA matches it firmly. A clone size is listed for some rows: how often the clone was seen (once, few, many), or a class if it is expanded.

CDR3 DNA: TGTGCCAGCAGTTCCGAGGCGTCAGGGTGGAATGGCTACACCTTC
CDR3 protein: CASSSEASGWNGYTF
clone size: few
D gene: .
J gene: TRBJ1-2
V gene: TRBV25-1

CDR3 DNA: TGCGCCAGCAGCATGGACACAACGCAGTTCTTC
CDR3 protein: CASSMDTTQFF
clone size: many
D gene: .
J gene: TRBJ2-1
V gene: TRBV5-1

CDR3 DNA: TGCGCCAGCAGCTTGGCTCACGACTCTGGAAACACCATATATTTT
CDR3 protein: CASSLAHDSGNTIYF
clone size: few
D gene: .
J gene: TRBJ1-3
V gene: TRBV5-1

CDR3 DNA: TGCGCCAGCAGCTTGGAAAGGGGTACCGGGGAGCTGTTTTTT
CDR3 protein: CASSLERGTGELFF
clone size: many
D gene: .
J gene: TRBJ2-2
V gene: TRBV5-1

CDR3 DNA: TGTGCCAGCAGGGTTGACAGGGAACGTCAGCCCCAGCATTTT
CDR3 protein: CASRVDRERQPQHF
clone size: few
D gene: TRBD1
J gene: TRBJ1-5
V gene: TRBV12-3/TRBV12-4

CDR3 DNA: TGTGCCACCAGTGATTACGCCGGGACAGGGGGGAGGTTGTACGAGCAGTACTTC
CDR3 protein: CATSDYAGTGGRLYEQYF
clone size: few
D gene: TRBD1
J gene: TRBJ2-7
V gene: TRBV24-1

CDR3 DNA: TGCAGTGCTTTTGACGGGAGGGGTACCGGGGAGCTGTTTTTT
CDR3 protein: CSAFDGRGTGELFF
clone size: .
D gene: TRBD2
J gene: TRBJ2-2
V gene: TRBV20-1

CDR3 DNA: TGTGCCAGCATGCAGCGGGGGGGCGCGAATGAGCAGTTCTTC
CDR3 protein: CASMQRGGANEQFF
clone size: .
D gene: TRBD2
J gene: TRBJ2-1
V gene: TRBV6-1

CDR3 DNA: TGCGCCAGCAGCCAGAAGGGTGAGGCCGAGATCGCTTCACCCCTCCACTTT
CDR3 protein: CASSQKGEAEIASPLHF
clone size: .
D gene: .
J gene: TRBJ1-6
V gene: TRBV4-1

CDR3 DNA: TGTGGCAGCAGCCTTCACCTGACAGCGGAATCTGGCACTGAAGCTTTCTTT
CDR3 protein: CGSSLHLTAESGTEAFF
clone size: .
D gene: .
J gene: TRBJ1-1
V gene: TRBV11-2

CDR3 DNA: TGCAGTGCTTCTCGGGACTCACACTATGGCTACACCTTC
CDR3 protein: CSASRDSHYGYTF
clone size: few
D gene: .
J gene: TRBJ1-2
V gene: TRBV20-1